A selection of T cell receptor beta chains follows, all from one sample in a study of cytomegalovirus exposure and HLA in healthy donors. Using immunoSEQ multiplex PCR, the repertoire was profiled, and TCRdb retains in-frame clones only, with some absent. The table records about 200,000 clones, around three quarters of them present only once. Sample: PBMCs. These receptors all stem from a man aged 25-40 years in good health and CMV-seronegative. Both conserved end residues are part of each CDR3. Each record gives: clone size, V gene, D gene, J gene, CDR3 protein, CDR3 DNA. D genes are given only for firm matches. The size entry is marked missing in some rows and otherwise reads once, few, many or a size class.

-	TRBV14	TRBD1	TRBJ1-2	CASSLRGTGDWNYGYTF	TGTGCCAGCAGCCTCAGAGGGACAGGGGACTGGAACTATGGCTACACCTTC
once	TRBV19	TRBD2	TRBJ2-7	CASSIGLAFASYEQYF	TGTGCCAGTAGTATCGGACTAGCCTTCGCCTCCTACGAGCAGTACTTC
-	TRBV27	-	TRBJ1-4	CASSPRRGGNEKLFF	TGTGCCAGCAGTCCCCGAAGGGGGGGGAATGAAAAACTGTTTTTT
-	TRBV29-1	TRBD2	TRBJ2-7	CSVQAGGPFYEQYF	TGCAGCGTTCAAGCGGGAGGGCCCTTCTACGAGCAGTACTTC
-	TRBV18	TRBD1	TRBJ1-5	CASSPGQGAAQPQHF	TGTGCCAGCTCACCGGGACAGGGGGCGGCTCAGCCCCAGCATTTT
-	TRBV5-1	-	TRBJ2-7	CASSLGRAYEQYF	TGCGCCAGCAGCTTGGGCAGGGCCTACGAGCAGTACTTC
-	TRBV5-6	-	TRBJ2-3	CASSLSSGTQYF	TGTGCCAGCAGTCTGTCGAGTGGTACGCAGTATTTT
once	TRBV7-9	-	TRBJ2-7	CASSWTGSYEQYF	TGTGCCAGCAGTTGGACTGGCTCCTACGAGCAGTACTTC
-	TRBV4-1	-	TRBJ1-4	CASSPVRGDGEKLFF	TGCGCCAGCAGCCCGGTCCGGGGGGATGGAGAAAAACTGTTTTTT
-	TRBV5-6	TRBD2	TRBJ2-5	CASSLDAGVQETQYF	TGTGCCAGCAGCTTGGACGCGGGAGTGCAAGAGACCCAGTACTTC
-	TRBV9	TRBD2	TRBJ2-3	CASSVSTSGRAIPSTDTQYF	TGTGCCAGCAGCGTATCTACTAGCGGGAGGGCTATCCCTAGCACAGATACGCAGTATTTT
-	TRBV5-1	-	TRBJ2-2	CASSFGPRTGNTGELFF	TGCGCCAGCAGCTTCGGCCCGAGAACAGGGAACACCGGGGAGCTGTTTTTT
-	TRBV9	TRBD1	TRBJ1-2	CASSGPGTGSGGYTF	TGTGCCAGCAGCGGACCCGGGACAGGGTCTGGTGGCTACACCTTC
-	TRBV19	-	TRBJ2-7	CASSTRTADEQYF	TGTGCCAGTAGTACGAGGACAGCCGACGAGCAGTACTTC
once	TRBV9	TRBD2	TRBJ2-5	CASSVGLAGSRETQYF	TGTGCCAGCAGCGTGGGACTAGCAGGTTCCCGAGAGACCCAGTACTTC
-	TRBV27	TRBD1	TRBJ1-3	CASSLSWTGDSGNTIYF	TGTGCCAGCAGTTTATCTTGGACAGGGGACTCTGGAAACACCATATATTTT
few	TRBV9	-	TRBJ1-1	CASSEELTGQTEAFF	TGTGCCAGCAGCGAGGAACTGACAGGACAGACTGAAGCTTTCTTT
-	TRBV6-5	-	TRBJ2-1	CASTRPGGYNEQFF	TGTGCCAGCACCCGCCCTGGCGGTTACAATGAGCAGTTCTTC
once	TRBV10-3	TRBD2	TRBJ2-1	CAISEGVAGLGSYNEQFF	TGTGCCATCAGTGAGGGGGTAGCGGGATTAGGGTCCTACAATGAGCAGTTCTTC
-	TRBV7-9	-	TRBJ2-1	CASSLKERRPYNEQFF	TGTGCCAGCAGCTTAAAGGAGCGGAGGCCCTACAATGAGCAGTTCTTC